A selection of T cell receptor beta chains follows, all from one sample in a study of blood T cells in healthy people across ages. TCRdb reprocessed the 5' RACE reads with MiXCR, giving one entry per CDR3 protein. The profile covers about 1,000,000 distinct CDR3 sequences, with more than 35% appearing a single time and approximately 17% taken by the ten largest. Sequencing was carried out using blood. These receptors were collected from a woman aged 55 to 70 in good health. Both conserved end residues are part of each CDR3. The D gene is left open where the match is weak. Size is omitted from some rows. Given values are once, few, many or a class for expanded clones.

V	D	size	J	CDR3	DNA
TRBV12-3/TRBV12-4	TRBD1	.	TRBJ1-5	CASSFNRGRDQPQHF	TGTGCCAGCAGTTTTAACAGGGGGCGCGATCAGCCCCAGCATTTT
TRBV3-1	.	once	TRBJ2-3	CASSQGPSAGTDTQYF	TGTGCCAGCAGCCAAGGTCCTAGCGCGGGAACAGATACGCAGTATTTT
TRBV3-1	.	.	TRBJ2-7	CASSQDRDKPYYEQYF	TGTGCCAGCAGCCAAGATAGGGACAAACCTTACTACGAGCAGTACTTC
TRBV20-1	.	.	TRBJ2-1	CSAKEGSYNEQFF	TGCAGTGCTAAGGAGGGCTCCTACAATGAGCAGTTCTTC
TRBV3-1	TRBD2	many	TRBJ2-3	CASSERRFPGGTDTQYF	TGTGCCAGCAGCGAGAGACGGTTCCCGGGAGGGACAGATACGCAGTATTTT
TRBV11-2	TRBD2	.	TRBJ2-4	CASSLREGSIDGQYF	TGTGCCAGCAGCTTAAGGGAGGGTTCTATCGACGGGCAGTACTTC
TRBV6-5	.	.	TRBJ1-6	CASSYSNTANSPLHF	TGTGCCAGCAGTTACTCGAACACCGCGAATTCACCCCTCCACTTT
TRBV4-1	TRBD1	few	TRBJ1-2	CASSHPRTGSSDGYTF	TGCGCCAGCAGCCACCCGAGGACAGGGTCGAGCGATGGCTACACCTTC
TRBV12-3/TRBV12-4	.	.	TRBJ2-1	CASSLAIGGGEQFF	TGTGCCAGCAGTTTAGCGATCGGGGGTGGTGAGCAGTTCTTC
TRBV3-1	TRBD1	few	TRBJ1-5	CASSQGTGVNQPQHF	TGTGCCAGCAGCCAAGGGACAGGGGTCAATCAGCCCCAGCATTTT
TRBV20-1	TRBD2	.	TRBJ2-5	CSAREGTSGSPYF	TGCAGTGCTAGAGAAGGGACTAGCGGGAGCCCGTACTTC
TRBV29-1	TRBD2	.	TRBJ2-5	CSAATSGSQETQYF	TGCAGCGCGGCGACTAGCGGGAGTCAAGAGACCCAGTACTTC
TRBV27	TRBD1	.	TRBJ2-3	CASSGTAYDTQYF	TGTGCCAGCAGTGGGACAGCTTATGATACGCAGTATTTT
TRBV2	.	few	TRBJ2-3	CASSEEHSTDTQYF	TGTGCCAGCAGTGAAGAACATAGCACAGATACGCAGTATTTT
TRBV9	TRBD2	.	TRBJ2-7	CASSVGGGVYEQYF	TGTGCCAGCAGCGTAGGGGGAGGGGTCTACGAGCAGTACTTC
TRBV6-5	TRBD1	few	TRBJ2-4	CASSQPAGQGDIQYF	TGTGCCAGCAGCCAACCCGCAGGACAGGGGGACATTCAGTACTTC
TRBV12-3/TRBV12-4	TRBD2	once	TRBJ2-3	CASSPRGGRWGGTDTQYF	TGTGCCAGCAGCCCCCGGGGCGGGAGGTGGGGCGGCACAGATACGCAGTATTTT
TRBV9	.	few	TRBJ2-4	CASSVGPGLAKNIQYF	TGTGCCAGCAGCGTAGGGCCGGGACTAGCCAAAAACATTCAGTACTTC
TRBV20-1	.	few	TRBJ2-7	CSAEQSDYEQYF	TGCAGTGCTGAACAGAGTGACTACGAGCAGTACTTC
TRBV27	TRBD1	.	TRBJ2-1	CASHRGAEQFF	TGTGCCAGCCACAGGGGTGCCGAGCAGTTCTTC
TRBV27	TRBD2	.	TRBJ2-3	CASSPLVGGRAGADTQYF	TGTGCCAGCAGTCCGCTTGTTGGCGGGAGGGCCGGGGCAGATACGCAGTATTTT
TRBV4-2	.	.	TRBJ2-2	CASSQAPGSSGAGELFF	TGTGCCAGCAGCCAAGCCCCGGGAAGTTCGGGCGCCGGGGAGCTGTTTTTT
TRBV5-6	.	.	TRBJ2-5	CASSAGRRAQETQYF	TGTGCCAGCAGCGCCGGACGGAGGGCCCAAGAGACCCAGTACTTC
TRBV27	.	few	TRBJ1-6	CASSLKGYNSPLHF	TGTGCCAGCAGTTTAAAAGGTTATAATTCACCCCTCCACTTT
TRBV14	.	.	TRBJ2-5	CASSQDSGIRETQYF	TGTGCCAGCAGCCAAGATTCGGGAATCAGGGAGACCCAGTACTTC